This TCR beta chain was profiled in a study of chemoradiotherapy in HPV16-positive cancers. Whole-study context: Candidate HPV-specific T-cell clones and common TCR motifs came from functional assays in two HPV16-positive patients. Study conclusions and caveats: Only a couple of HPV16-positive patients supplied the functional HPV-specificity definition. In HPV16-positive patients, HPV-responsive T-cell expansion tracked better recurrence-free survival. Non-HPV-specific T cells did not expand in tumors during treatment, whereas candidate HPV-specific clones and E7-related motifs did.

This clone turned up a few times. The antigen remains unidentified. CDR3 length: 15 residues. Germline assignment: CDR1 LNHNV and CDR2 YYDKDF (reference sequence). Trimming pared 1 base from V and 2 bases from J, leaving 9 bases between. Produced via immunoSEQ multiplex PCR; TCRdb's table is partial and in-frame only. Here the sample spans approximately 12,000 clones, roughly 78% being singletons. This clonotype originated in a human donor with HPV-associated anogenital cancer. The chain recombines TRBV15 with TRBJ1-3; D perhaps matches TRBD1 (6 bases). Sampling took place from a patient who underwent chemoradiotherapy. This CDR3 reads CATSRARGPGNTIYF. CDR3 DNA sequence: TGTGCCACCAGCAGAGCCAGGGGACCTGGAAACACCATATATTTT.